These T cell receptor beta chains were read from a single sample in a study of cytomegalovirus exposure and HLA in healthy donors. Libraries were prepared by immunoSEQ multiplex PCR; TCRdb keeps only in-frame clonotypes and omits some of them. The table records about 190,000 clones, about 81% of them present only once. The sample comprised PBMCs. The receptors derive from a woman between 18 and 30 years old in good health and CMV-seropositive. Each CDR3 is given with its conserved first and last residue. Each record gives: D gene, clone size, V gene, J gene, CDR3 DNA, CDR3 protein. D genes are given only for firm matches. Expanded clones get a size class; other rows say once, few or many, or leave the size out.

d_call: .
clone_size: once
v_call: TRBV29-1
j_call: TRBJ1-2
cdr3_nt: TGCAGCGTTGATTCGGGGGGAGTTTATGGCTACACCTTC
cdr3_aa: CSVDSGGVYGYTF

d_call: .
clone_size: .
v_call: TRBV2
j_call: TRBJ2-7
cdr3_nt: TGTGCCAGCAGGTTGAGCTCCTACGAGCAGTACTTC
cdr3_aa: CASRLSSYEQYF

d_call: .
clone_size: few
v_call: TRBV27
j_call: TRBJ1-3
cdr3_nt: TGTGCCAGCAGTGACACAGGGTCTGGAAACACCATATATTTT
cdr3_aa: CASSDTGSGNTIYF

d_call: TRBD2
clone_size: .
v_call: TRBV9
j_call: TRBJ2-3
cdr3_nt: TGTGCCAGCAGCGTAGGACTAGCTGGGGATACGCAGTATTTT
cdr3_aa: CASSVGLAGDTQYF

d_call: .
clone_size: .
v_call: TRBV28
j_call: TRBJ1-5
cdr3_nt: TGTGCCAGCAGTTTACGCGGGGGGGCCGATCAGCCCCAGCATTTT
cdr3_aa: CASSLRGGADQPQHF

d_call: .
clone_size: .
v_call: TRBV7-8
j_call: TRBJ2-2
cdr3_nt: TGTGCCAGCAGCGCCATTGGTACAACCGGGGAGCTGTTTTTT
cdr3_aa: CASSAIGTTGELFF

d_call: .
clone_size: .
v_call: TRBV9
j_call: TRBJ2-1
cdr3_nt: TGTGCCAGCAGCGTGTCCGCCGAGGTCCACAATGAGCAGTTCTTC
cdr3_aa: CASSVSAEVHNEQFF

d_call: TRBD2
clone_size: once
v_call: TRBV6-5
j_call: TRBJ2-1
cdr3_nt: TGTGCCAGCAGTTTGTCTAGCGGGGGAACACAATCTGAGCAGTTCTTC
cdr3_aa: CASSLSSGGTQSEQFF

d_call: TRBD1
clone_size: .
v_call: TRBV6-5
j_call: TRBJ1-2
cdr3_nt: TGTGCCAGCAGTTCGTCCGGGACAGGGGGCAACTATGGCTACACCTTC
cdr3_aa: CASSSSGTGGNYGYTF

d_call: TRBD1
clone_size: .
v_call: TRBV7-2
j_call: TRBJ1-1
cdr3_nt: TGTGCCAGCAGCTACCTCAGGGGGCACAACACTGAAGCTTTCTTT
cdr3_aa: CASSYLRGHNTEAFF

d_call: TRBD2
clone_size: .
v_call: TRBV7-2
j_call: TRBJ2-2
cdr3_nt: TGTGCCAGCAGCTTAGCTAGCGGGGGGTACACCGGGGAGCTGTTTTTT
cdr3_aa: CASSLASGGYTGELFF

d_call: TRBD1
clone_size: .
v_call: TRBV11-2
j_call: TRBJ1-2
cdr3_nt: TGTGCCAGCAGCTTAGGTGGAGGACAGGGCTATGGCTACACCTTC
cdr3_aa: CASSLGGGQGYGYTF

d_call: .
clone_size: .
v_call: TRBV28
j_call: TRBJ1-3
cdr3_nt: TGTGCCAGCAGTTCTACAGGCTCTGGAAACACCATATATTTT
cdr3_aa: CASSSTGSGNTIYF

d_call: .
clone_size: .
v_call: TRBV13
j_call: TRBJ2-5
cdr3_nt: TGTGCCAGCGGAGGGGTCGGCCAAGAGACCCAGTACTTC
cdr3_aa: CASGGVGQETQYF

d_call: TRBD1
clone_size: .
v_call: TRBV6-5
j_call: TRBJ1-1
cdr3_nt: TGTGCCACTTACAGGGGGCTAGGGAACACTGAAGCTTTCTTT
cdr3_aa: CATYRGLGNTEAFF

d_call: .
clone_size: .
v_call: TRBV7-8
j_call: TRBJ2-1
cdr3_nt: TGTGCCAGCAGCCGTACGGGGTCCTACAATGAGCAGTTCTTC
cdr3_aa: CASSRTGSYNEQFF

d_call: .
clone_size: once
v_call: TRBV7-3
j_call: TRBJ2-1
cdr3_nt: TGTGCCAGCAGCCCTGCGGGACAGTTCATCAATGAGCAGTTCTTC
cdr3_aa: CASSPAGQFINEQFF

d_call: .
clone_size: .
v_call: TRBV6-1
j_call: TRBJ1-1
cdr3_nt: TGTGCCAGCAGTCTCCCCAGGGAGGTGAACACTGAAGCTTTCTTT
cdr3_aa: CASSLPREVNTEAFF

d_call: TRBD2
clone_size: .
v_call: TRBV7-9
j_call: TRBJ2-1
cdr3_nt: TGTGCCAGCAGCCGCGGGACTACCCGACTAAGCTCCTACAATGAGCAGTTCTTC
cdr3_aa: CASSRGTTRLSSYNEQFF

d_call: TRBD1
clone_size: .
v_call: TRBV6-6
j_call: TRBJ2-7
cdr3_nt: TGTGCCAGCAGTAACATACAGGGGAGTGGGTACGAGCAGTACTTC
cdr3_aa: CASSNIQGSGYEQYF

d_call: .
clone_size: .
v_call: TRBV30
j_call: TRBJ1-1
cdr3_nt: TGTGCCTACCAAGGGGGAGGGACTGAAGCTTTCTTT
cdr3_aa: CAYQGGGTEAFF

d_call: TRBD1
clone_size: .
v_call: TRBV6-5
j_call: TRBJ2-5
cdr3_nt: TGTGCCAGCAGAATGGACAGGGGGCGGGAGACCCAGTACTTC
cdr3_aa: CASRMDRGRETQYF